Below, one T cell receptor (beta chain) is given with its context. This CDR3 comprises 15 residues. The germline V and J ends were trimmed by 0 bases and 1 base, with 10 bases remaining between them. The germline gives CDR1 SGHRS, CDR2 YFSETQ. This entry is derived from a study of T cell changes during pregnancy in multiple sclerosis. Libraries were prepared by immunoSEQ multiplex PCR; TCRdb keeps only in-frame clonotypes and omits some of them. The sample lists some 94,000 clones; approximately 90% were seen once. The TCR sequence derives from a female donor in good health, enrolled as a control in a pregnancy study. The V and J genes are TRBV5-1 and TRBJ1-2; a weak D match, TRBD1 (6 bases). Here the sequenced sample was peripheral blood, taken in the first trimester of pregnancy. The CDR3 region is CASSLEGGDNYGYTF. The DNA of the CDR3 is TGCGCCAGCAGCTTGGAAGGGGGAGATAACTATGGCTACACCTTC.